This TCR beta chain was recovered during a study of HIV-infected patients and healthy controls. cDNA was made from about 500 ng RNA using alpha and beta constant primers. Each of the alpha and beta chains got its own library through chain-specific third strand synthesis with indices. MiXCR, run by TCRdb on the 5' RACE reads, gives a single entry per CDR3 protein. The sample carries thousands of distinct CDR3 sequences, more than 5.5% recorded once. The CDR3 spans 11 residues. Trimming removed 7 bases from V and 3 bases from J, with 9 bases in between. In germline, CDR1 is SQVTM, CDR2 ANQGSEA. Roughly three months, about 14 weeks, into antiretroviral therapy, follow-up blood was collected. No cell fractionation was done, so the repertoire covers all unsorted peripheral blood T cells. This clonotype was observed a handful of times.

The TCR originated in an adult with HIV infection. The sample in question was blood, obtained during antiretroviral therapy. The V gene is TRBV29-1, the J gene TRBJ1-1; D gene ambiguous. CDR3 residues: CSANRDTEAFF. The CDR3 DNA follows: TGCAGCGCGAACCGGGACACTGAAGCTTTCTTT.